One sample yielded the 5 T cell receptor beta chains listed below, sequenced in a study of blood T cell repertoires in COVID-19. Sequenced by immunoSEQ multiplex PCR; TCRdb stores in-frame clones only, minus some. The profile shows roughly 250,000 clones, approximately 85% of them singletons. The sample was peripheral blood. Source of these receptors: a human donor with COVID-19, enrolled during active disease. The donor label of this sample is uncertain.

The CDR3 DNA reads TGTGCCAGCAGCGCGGGACTAGCGGGAGATACGCAGTATTTT. Translation: CASSAGLAGDTQYF. J is TRBJ2-3 and V is TRBV11-3, with 12 bases that match TRBD2. Trimming removed 5 bases from V and 5 bases from J; junction bases left unmatched: 2. This CDR3 spans 14 amino acids. The germline CDR1 and CDR2 sequences are SGHNT and YENEEA.

This chain uses TRBV29-1 with TRBJ2-1; D is undetermined. From germline, CDR1 is SQVTM and CDR2 ANQGSEA. Trimming pared 1 base from V and 8 bases from J, leaving 15 bases between. The CDR3 extends over 14 amino acids. The CDR3 is CSVEVASGPYEQFF. The CDR3 DNA reads as TGCAGCGTTGAAGTTGCATCTGGCCCCTATGAGCAGTTCTTC.

This clone has just one count. V usage is TRBV12-3 or TRBV12-4 and J usage is TRBJ1-3, with 7 bases aligning to TRBD1. The CDR3 loop spans 12 amino acids. This chain's CDR3 is CGQGSSGNTIYF. In DNA, the CDR3 is TGTGGACAGGGTTCGTCTGGAAACACCATATATTTT.

The chain employs TRBV5-5 and TRBJ2-6; possibly TRBD2 for D (5 bases). The germline V and J ends were trimmed by 1 base and 4 bases, with 9 bases remaining between them. The CDR3 sequence is 15 residues long. The V gene's germline CDR1 is SGHKS and CDR2 YYEKEE (reference sequence). The CDR3 loop reads CASSLWGAGANVLTF. CDR3 nucleotides: TGTGCCAGCAGCTTGTGGGGAGCCGGGGCCAACGTCCTGACTTTC.

The V call is TRBV7-3, the J call TRBJ2-2; TRBD2 agrees at 7 bases. The J segment lost 6 bases and the V segment lost 4 bases, leaving 11 bases of the junction unmatched. The CDR3 contains 16 residues. The germline V gene has CDR1 SGHTA and CDR2 FQGTGA. The CDR3 coding sequence is TGTGCCAGCAGCTCCTCCAGCGGGATCAGGTCCGGGGAGCTGTTTTTT. It specifies CASSSSSGIRSGELFF. Full variable domain (outside the CDR3, taken from reference TRBV7-3 and TRBJ2-2): GAGVSQTPSNKVTEKGKYVELRCDPISGHTALYWYRQSLGQGPEFLIYFQGTGAADDSGLPNDRFFAVRPEGSVSTLKIQRTERGDSAVYLCASSSSSGIRSGELFFGEGSRLTVL.